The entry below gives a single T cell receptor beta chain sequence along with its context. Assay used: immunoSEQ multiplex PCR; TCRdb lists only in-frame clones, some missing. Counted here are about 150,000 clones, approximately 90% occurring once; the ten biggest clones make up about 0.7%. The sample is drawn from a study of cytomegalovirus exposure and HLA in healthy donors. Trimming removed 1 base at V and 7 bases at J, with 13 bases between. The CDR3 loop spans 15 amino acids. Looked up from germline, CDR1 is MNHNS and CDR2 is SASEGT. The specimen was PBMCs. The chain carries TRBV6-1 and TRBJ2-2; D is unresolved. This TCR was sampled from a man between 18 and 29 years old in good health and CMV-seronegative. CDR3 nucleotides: TGTGCCAGCAGTGAAGAAATAGCTCCCGTCGGGGAGCTGTTTTTT. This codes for CASSEEIAPVGELFF.